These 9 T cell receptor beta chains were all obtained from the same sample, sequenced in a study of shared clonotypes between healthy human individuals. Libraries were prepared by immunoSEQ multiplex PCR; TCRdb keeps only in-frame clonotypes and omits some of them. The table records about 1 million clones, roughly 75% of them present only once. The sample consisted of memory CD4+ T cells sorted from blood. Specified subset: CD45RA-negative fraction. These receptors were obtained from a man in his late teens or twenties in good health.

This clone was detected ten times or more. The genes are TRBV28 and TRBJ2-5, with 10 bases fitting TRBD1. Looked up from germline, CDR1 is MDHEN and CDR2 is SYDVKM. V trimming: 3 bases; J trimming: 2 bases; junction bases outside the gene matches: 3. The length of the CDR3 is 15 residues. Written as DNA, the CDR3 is TGTGCCAGCAGTTTGGGGACAGGGGTTCAAGAGACCCAGTACTTC. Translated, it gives CASSLGTGVQETQYF.

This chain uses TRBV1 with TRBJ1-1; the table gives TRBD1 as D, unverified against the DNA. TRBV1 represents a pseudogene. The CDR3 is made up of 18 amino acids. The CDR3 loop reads CTSSQRGQGGHRNTEAFF. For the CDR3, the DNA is TGCACCAGCAGCCAACGGGGACAGGGGGGACATAGGAACACTGAAGCTTTCTTT.

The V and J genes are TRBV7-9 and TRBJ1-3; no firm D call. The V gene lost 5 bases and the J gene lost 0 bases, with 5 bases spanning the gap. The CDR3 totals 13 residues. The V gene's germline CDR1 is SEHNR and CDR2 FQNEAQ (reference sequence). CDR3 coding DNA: TGTGCCAGCAGCGCGAGCTCTGGAAACACCATATATTTT. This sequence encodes CASSASSGNTIYF.

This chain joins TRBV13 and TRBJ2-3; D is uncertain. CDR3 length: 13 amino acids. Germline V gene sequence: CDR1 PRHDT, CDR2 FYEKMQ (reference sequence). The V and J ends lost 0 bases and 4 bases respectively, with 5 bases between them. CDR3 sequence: CASSLGRADTQYF. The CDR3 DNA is TGTGCCAGCAGCTTAGGCCGGGCAGATACGCAGTATTTT. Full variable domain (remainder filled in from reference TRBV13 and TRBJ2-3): AAGVIQSPRHLIKEKRETATLKCYPIPRHDTVYWYQQGPGQDPQFLISFYEKMQSDKGSIPDRFSAQQFSDYHSELNMSSLELGDSALYFCASSLGRADTQYFGPGTRLTVL.

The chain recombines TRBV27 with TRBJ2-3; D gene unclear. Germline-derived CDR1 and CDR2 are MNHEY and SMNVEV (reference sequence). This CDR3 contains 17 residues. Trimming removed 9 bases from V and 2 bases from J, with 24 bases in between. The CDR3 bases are TGTGCCAGGATCCCTCCCCAGGCAGAGATTTTCACAGATACGCAGTATTTT. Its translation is CARIPPQAEIFTDTQYF.

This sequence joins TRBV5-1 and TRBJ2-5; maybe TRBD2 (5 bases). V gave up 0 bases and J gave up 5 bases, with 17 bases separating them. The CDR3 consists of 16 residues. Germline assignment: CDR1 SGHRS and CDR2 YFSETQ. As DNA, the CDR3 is TGCGCCAGCAGCTTGGCTGACGGGGAGTACGGGGAGACCCAGTACTTC. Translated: CASSLADGEYGETQYF.

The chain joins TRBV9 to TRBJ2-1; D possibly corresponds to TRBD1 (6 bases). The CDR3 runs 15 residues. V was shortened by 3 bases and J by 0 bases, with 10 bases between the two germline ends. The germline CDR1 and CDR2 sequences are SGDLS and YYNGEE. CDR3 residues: CASSAQGSSYNEQFF. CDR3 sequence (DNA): TGTGCCAGCAGCGCACAGGGAAGCTCCTACAATGAGCAGTTCTTC. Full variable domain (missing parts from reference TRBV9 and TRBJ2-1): DSGVTQTPKHLITATGQRVTLRCSPRSGDLSVYWYQQSLDQGLQFLIQYYNGEERAKGNILERFSAQQFPDLHSELNLSSLELGDSALYFCASSAQGSSYNEQFFGPGTRLTVL.

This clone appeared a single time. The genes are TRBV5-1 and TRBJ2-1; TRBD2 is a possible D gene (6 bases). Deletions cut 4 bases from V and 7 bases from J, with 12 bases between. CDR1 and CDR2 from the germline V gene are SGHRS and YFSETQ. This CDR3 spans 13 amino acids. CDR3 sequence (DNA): TGCGCCAGCAGCCCGGAGGCGGGGAATGAGCAGTTCTTC. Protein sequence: CASSPEAGNEQFF.

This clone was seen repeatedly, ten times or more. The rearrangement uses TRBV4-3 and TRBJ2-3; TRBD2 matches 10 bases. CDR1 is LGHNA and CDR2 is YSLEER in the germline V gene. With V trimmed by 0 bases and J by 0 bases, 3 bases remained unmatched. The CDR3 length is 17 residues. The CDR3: CASSQEGLATSTDTQYF. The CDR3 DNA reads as TGCGCCAGCAGCCAAGAGGGACTAGCGACTAGCACAGATACGCAGTATTTT.